The T cell receptor beta chain described here comes from a study of patients and donors after allogeneic stem cell transplantation. One entry per CDR3 protein results from TCRdb running MiXCR on the RT-PCR reads. The top ten hold 6% of the sample, which has about a million distinct CDR3 sequences, approximately 18% seen once. The CDR3 is made up of 12 amino acids. CDR1 and CDR2 from the germline V gene are LGHDT and YNNKEL (reference sequence). V gave up 5 bases and J gave up 7 bases; unmatched junction bases: 3. This clonotype was detected a few times. The sequence was obtained from a human donor who was either an allogeneic HSCT recipient or a stem cell or donor lymphocyte infusion donor (not recorded which). It is not recorded whose cells these are; they may come from a transplant donor. This chain connects TRBV3-1 to TRBJ2-5, with 8 bases identical to TRBD2. The sample taken for sequencing was blood, either unsorted or a sorted T cell fraction (not recorded which). CDR3 DNA sequence: TGTGCCAGCAGCAGGGCGGGGGGGACCCAGTACTTC. Its translation: CASSRAGGTQYF.